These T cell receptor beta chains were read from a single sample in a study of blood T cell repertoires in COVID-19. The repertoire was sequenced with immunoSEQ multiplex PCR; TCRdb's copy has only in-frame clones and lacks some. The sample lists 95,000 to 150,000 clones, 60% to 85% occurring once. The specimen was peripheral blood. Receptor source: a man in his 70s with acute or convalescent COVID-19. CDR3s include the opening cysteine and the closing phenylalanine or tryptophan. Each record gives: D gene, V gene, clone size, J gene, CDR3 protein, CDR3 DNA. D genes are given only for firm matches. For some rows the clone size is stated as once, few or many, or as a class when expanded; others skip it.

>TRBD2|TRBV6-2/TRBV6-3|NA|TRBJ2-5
CASSYERGEVKKETQYF
TGTGCCAGCAGTTACGAGCGGGGGGAAGTAAAAAAAGAGACCCAGTACTTC
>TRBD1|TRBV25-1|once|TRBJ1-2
CASTSGTGGGVGGYTF
TGTGCCAGCACCTCCGGGACAGGGGGTGGAGTAGGAGGCTACACCTTC
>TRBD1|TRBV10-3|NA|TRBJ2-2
CAIGLTGGISTGELFF
TGTGCCATCGGGCTCACAGGGGGCATTAGCACCGGGGAGCTGTTTTTT
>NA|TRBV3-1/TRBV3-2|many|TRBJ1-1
CASSQSDMEAFF
TGTGCCAGCAGCCAATCCGACATGGAAGCTTTCTTT
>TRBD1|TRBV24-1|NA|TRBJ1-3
CATSDRDSSGNTIYF
TGTGCCACCAGTGATCGGGACAGCTCTGGAAACACCATATATTTT
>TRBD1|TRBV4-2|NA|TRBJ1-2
CASSQGDSNYGYTF
TGTGCCAGCAGCCAAGGGGACAGTAACTATGGCTACACCTTC
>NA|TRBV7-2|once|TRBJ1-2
CASSWNHERANGYTF
TGTGCCAGCAGCTGGAACCATGAGCGTGCCAATGGCTACACCTTC
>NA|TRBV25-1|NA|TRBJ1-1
CASSTHGTAEAFF
TGTGCCAGCTCCACTCACGGTACGGCTGAAGCTTTCTTT
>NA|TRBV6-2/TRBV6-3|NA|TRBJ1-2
CASSPPRDSRYGYTF
TGTGCCAGCAGCCCTCCTCGGGATTCCCGCTATGGCTACACCTTC
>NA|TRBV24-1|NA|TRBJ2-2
CATSDLGGSGELFF
TGTGCCACCAGTGATTTGGGAGGGTCCGGGGAGCTGTTTTTT
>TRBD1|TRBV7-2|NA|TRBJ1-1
CASSAFRGLTEAFF
TGTGCCAGCAGCGCATTCAGGGGGCTGACTGAAGCTTTCTTT
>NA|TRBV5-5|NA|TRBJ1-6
CASSPGAGNSPLHF
TGTGCCAGCAGCCCAGGGGCAGGGAATTCACCCCTCCACTTT
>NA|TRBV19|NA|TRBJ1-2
CASSTGVQGGGYTF
TGTGCCAGTAGTACTGGGGTTCAGGGAGGCGGCTACACCTTC
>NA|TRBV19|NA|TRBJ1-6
CASSISQGSGSYNSPLHF
TGTGCCAGTAGTATCTCCCAGGGGTCGGGTTCCTATAATTCACCCCTCCACTTT
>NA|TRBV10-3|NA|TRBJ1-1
CAISRQDSNTEAFF
TGTGCCATCAGCCGACAGGATTCGAACACTGAAGCTTTCTTT
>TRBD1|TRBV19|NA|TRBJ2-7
CASSTGQGEQYF
TGTGCCAGTAGTACCGGACAGGGCGAGCAGTACTTC
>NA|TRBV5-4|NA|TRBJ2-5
CASSLAGGETQYF
TGTGCCAGCAGCTTGGCCGGCGGAGAGACCCAGTACTTC
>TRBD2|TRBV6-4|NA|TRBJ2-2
CASSFWTSLNTGELFF
TGTGCCAGCAGTTTTTGGACTAGCCTTAACACCGGGGAGCTGTTTTTT
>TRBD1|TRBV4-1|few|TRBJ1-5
CASSLRQGDQPQHF
TGCGCCAGCAGCCTCCGACAGGGTGATCAGCCCCAGCATTTT
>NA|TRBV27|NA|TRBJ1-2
CASRKRGNYGYTF
TGTGCCAGCAGGAAGCGGGGCAACTATGGCTACACCTTC
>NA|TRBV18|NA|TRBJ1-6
CASSPINNSPLHF
TGTGCCAGCTCACCAATCAATAATTCACCCCTCCACTTT
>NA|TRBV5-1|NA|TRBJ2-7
CASSLDLGWEFNEQYF
TGCGCCAGCAGCTTGGATCTGGGATGGGAGTTTAACGAGCAGTACTTC
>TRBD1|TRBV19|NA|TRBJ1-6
CASKGSGQGVYSPLHF
TGTGCCAGTAAGGGTTCGGGACAGGGGGTCTATTCACCCCTCCACTTT
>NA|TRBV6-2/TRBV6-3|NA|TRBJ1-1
CASSGERAEAFF
TGTGCCAGCAGTGGCGAGAGGGCTGAAGCTTTCTTT
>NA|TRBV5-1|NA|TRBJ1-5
CASSLGLVRSDNQPQHF
TGCGCCAGCAGCTTGGGTCTCGTCAGGTCGGACAATCAGCCCCAGCATTTT
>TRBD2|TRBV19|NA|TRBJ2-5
CASTPSLLAGGETQYF
TGTGCCAGTACCCCATCCCTACTAGCGGGGGGAGAGACCCAGTACTTC
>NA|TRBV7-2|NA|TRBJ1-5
CASSVGSREAQPQHF
TGTGCCAGCAGCGTAGGGAGCAGGGAGGCTCAGCCCCAGCATTTT
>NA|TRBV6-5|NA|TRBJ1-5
CASSYSRNQPQHF
TGTGCCAGCAGTTACTCGAGAAATCAGCCCCAGCATTTT
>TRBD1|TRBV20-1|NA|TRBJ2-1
CSASSPKQGPINEQFF
TGCAGTGCTAGTTCACCCAAACAGGGGCCCATCAATGAGCAGTTCTTC
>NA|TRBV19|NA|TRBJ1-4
CASRSRGTNEKLFF
TGTGCCAGTAGAAGCAGGGGAACTAATGAAAAACTGTTTTTT
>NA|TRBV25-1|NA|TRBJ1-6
CASSEPHYRWALHF
TGTGCCAGCAGTGAGCCGCACTACCGTTGGGCCCTCCACTTT
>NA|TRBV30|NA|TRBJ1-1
CAWSDRLEAFF
TGTGCCTGGAGTGACAGGCTTGAAGCTTTCTTT
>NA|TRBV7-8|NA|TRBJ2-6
CASSQGGTGANVLTF
TGTGCCAGCAGTCAAGGGGGTACTGGGGCCAACGTCCTGACTTTC
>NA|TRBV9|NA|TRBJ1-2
CASSPRGKQGYTF
TGTGCCAGCAGCCCTAGGGGGAAACAAGGCTACACCTTC
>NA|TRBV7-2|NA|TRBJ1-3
CASSLPGSGNTIYF
TGTGCCAGCAGCTTACCGGGCTCTGGAAACACCATATATTTT
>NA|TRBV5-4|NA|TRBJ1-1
CASSLGRDTEAFF
TGTGCCAGCAGCTTGGGGAGAGACACTGAAGCTTTCTTT
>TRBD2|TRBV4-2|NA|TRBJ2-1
CASSKTGTSGGAEQFF
TGTGCCAGCAGCAAAACCGGGACTAGCGGGGGGGCGGAGCAGTTCTTC
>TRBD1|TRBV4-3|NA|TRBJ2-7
CASSPDRGVEQYF
TGCGCCAGCAGCCCGGACAGGGGGGTCGAGCAGTACTTC
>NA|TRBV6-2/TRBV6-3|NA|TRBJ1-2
CASSYSIVGAKGYTF
TGTGCCAGCAGTTACTCGATAGTGGGGGCGAAAGGCTACACCTTC
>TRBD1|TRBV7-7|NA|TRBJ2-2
CASSWGQGASTGELFF
TGTGCTAGCAGCTGGGGACAGGGGGCGAGCACCGGGGAGCTGTTTTTT
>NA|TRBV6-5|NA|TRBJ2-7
CASSLGLSEQYF
TGTGCCAGCAGTTTGGGACTCAGCGAGCAGTACTTC
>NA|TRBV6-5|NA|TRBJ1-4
CASSQVGRHEKLFF
TGTGCCAGCAGTCAGGTCGGCAGACATGAAAAACTGTTTTTT
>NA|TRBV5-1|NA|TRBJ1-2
CASSLGLQGNYGYTF
TGCGCCAGCAGCTTGGGATTACAGGGTAACTATGGCTACACCTTC
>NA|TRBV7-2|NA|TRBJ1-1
CASSLIWQGEAFF
TGTGCCAGCAGCTTAATATGGCAGGGTGAAGCTTTCTTT
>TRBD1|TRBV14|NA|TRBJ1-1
CASSRLLRGLVNTEAFF
TGTGCCAGCAGCCGTCTCCTCAGGGGGCTTGTGAACACTGAAGCTTTCTTT
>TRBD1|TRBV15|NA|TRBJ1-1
CATNRGGGTEAFF
TGTGCCACTAACAGGGGAGGAGGCACTGAAGCTTTCTTT
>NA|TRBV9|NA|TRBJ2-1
CASSVGGRTGNNEQFF
TGTGCCAGCAGCGTGGGAGGGAGGACAGGGAACAATGAGCAGTTCTTC
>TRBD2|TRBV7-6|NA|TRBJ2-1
CASSLTSGAYNEQFF
TGTGCCAGCAGCTTAACTAGCGGGGCATACAATGAGCAGTTCTTC
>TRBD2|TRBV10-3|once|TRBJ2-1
CATARASGVDEQFF
TGTGCCACCGCACGGGCTAGCGGGGTGGATGAGCAGTTCTTC
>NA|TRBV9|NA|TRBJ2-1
CASSRQGRDNEQFF
TGTGCCAGCAGCCGACAGGGGAGGGACAATGAGCAGTTCTTC
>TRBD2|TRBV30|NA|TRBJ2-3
CAFGGLAGRTDTQYF
TGTGCCTTCGGGGGGCTAGCGGGACGCACAGATACGCAGTATTTT
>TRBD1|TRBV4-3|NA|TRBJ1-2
CASSQDWTGNGYTF
TGCGCCAGCAGCCAAGATTGGACAGGGAATGGCTACACCTTC
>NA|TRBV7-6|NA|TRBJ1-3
CASSLFGGYSGNTIYF
TGTGCCAGCAGCTTATTCGGCGGATACTCTGGAAACACCATATATTTT
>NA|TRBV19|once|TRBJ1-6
CATGQTMNSPLHF
TGTGCCACCGGACAGACTATGAATTCACCCCTCCACTTT
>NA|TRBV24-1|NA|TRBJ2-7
CATSATVTTYEQYF
TGTGCCACCAGTGCTACAGTTACCACCTACGAGCAGTACTTC